These 6 T cell receptor beta chains came from one sample sequenced in a study of spatial heterogeneity in lung cancer (dated by TCRdb to about 2019). Explained via the paper, the time point label denotes: sample taken at primary tumor resection. The method was 5' RACE. Sequencing was performed on a NextSeq 500. Using fastp at Q25 and MiXCR, TCRdb reprocessed the public reads and kept productive beta chains. Each record represents a unique CDR3 protein, reported with the most common genes and DNA among its rows. In this sample the table shows roughly 1,100 distinct CDR3 sequences, approximately 40% of which occur a single time. The ten most abundant clones make up 20% of the sample. The sequencing used normal lung tissue next to the tumor, collected at surgery. The source is a male donor with early-stage non-small cell lung cancer.

By sample share, this clonotype is large. This chain uses TRBV6-2 or TRBV6-3 with TRBJ2-2; D ambiguous. This CDR3 has 14 residues. Looked up from germline, CDR1 is MNHEY and CDR2 is SVGEGT. Trimming took off 5 bases at V and 4 bases at J, with 11 bases between the two ends. The chain's CDR3 is CASSLEFITGELFF. CDR3 in DNA: TGTGCCAGCAGTCTCGAGTTTATCACCGGGGAGCTGTTTTTT.

By share, this clonotype ranks as large. The chain joins TRBV5-4 to TRBJ1-4; D is uncertain. Germline CDR1 is SGHNT and CDR2 is YYREEE (reference sequence). Trimming stripped 1 base from V and 5 bases from J, with 6 bases between. The CDR3 runs to 13 residues. The CDR3 DNA reads TGTGCCAGCAGCTTGACGGGAAATGAAAAACTGTTTTTT. Translating gives CASSLTGNEKLFF.

This clonotype was recorded at least ten times. The genes are TRBV4-1 and TRBJ1-1; D unresolved. CDR3 length equals 13 residues. V lost 2 bases and J lost 0, with 4 bases in between. CDR1 is MGHRA, CDR2 YSYEKL, per germline. DNA for the CDR3: TGCGCCAGCAGCCAAATGGTGAACACTGAAGCTTTCTTT. Protein sequence: CASSQMVNTEAFF.

This clonotype counts as large (0.1 to 1%). The chain carries TRBV30 and TRBJ2-7; D gene unclear. Trimming left V 1 base short and J 3 bases short, with 4 bases between. Germline V gene lookup returns CDR1 GTSNPN and CDR2 SVGIG (reference sequence). The CDR3 runs 11 residues. CDR3: CAWSALYEQYF. The DNA for the CDR3 is TGTGCCTGGAGTGCCCTCTACGAGCAGTACTTC.

This clonotype was observed many times. This chain uses TRBV11-1 with TRBJ2-1; unclear D gene. Trimming removed 6 bases at V and 6 bases at J, with 6 bases between. Germline CDR1 is SGHAT and CDR2 is FQDESV (reference sequence). The length of the CDR3 is 11 residues. The CDR3 region is CASRRSNEQFF. In DNA form, the CDR3 reads TGTGCCAGCAGGAGGAGCAATGAGCAGTTCTTC.

This clonotype has just a few counts. The V gene is TRBV5-1, the J gene TRBJ2-7; D is possibly TRBD1 or TRBD2 (6 bases each). Trimming took 4 bases from V and 0 from J, leaving 14 bases between them. CDR1 SGHRS and CDR2 YFSETQ come from the germline V gene. The CDR3 has 15 residues. Here the CDR3 DNA reads TGCGCCAGCAGCACACTGGGGGGCAGCTCCTACGAGCAGTACTTC. This gives the protein CASSTLGGSSYEQYF.